The 8 T cell receptor beta chains below come from one sample, sequenced in a study of CD8+ T cells in alopecia areata. The authors extracted RNA and reverse transcribed it into cDNA as the sequencing template. The method was immunoSEQ multiplex PCR; TCRdb's version includes in-frame clones alone and lacks a portion of them. The sample contains approximately 89,000 clones, 40% to 45% of which appear only once. Sequenced: CD4+ T cells sorted from blood. The receptors stem from a human donor with alopecia areata.

This chain connects TRBV7-9 to TRBJ2-2; 8 nucleotides agree with TRBD2. This CDR3 is built from 15 residues. Per germline, CDR1 SEHNR and CDR2 FQNEAQ (reference sequence). V was pared by 4 bases and J by 6 bases, with 7 bases of the junction left unmatched. The CDR3 loop is CASSYAGGAAGELFF. In DNA, the CDR3 is TGTGCCAGCAGCTATGCCGGGGGGGCAGCCGGGGAGCTGTTTTTT.

The chain couples TRBV2 to TRBJ2-1; the match to TRBD2 covers 13 bases. The CDR3 runs 15 residues. V shed 6 bases and J 9 bases; nucleotides not matched to a gene: 8. Germline V gene sequence: CDR1 SNHLY, CDR2 FYNNEI. The CDR3 sequence is CASRAGLAGPGEQFF. DNA of the CDR3: TGTGCCAGCAGGGCGGGACTAGCGGGGCCCGGTGAGCAGTTCTTC.

This chain links TRBV4-3 with TRBJ2-3; D unclear. CDR3 length: 16 amino acids. Germline CDR1 is LGHNA and CDR2 is YSLEER. Between the trimmed V and J ends, which lost 0 bases and 0 bases, there was a span of 10 bases. The CDR3 loop is CASSQDHSQSTDTQYF. The DNA for the CDR3 is TGCGCCAGCAGCCAAGATCACAGCCAGAGCACAGATACGCAGTATTTT.

With respect to this clone: One end of the junction is discordant with germline, which a read error may explain. The chain has TRBV7-7 and TRBJ1-1, with TRBD1 matching 7 bases. The CDR3 spans 15 residues. Germline V gene lookup returns CDR1 SSHAT and CDR2 FNYEAQ (reference sequence). CDR3 in DNA: TGTGCTAGCAGCCCCATGGACAGGAGGAACACTGAAGCTTTCTTT. Encoded protein: CASSPMDRRNTEAFF.

The CDR3 region has the DNA TGTGCCAGCAGCTTAGCGTCCGGGACAGGGAGTCTAGCCAAAAACATTCAGTACTTC. It is translated as CASSLASGTGSLAKNIQYF. The chain links TRBV11-2 to TRBJ2-4, with 9 bases lining up with TRBD1. CDR1 and CDR2 (germline): SGHAT, FQNNGV. V was pared by 1 base and J by 0 bases, with 10 bases of the junction left unmatched. CDR3 length: 19 residues.

Concerning this clone: Different DNA sequences within this sample yield the same CDR3. The genes are TRBV4-1 and TRBJ2-5, with TRBD2 as a possible D gene (6 bases). Germline CDR1 is MGHRA and CDR2 is YSYEKL. This CDR3 has 13 residues. V lost 2 bases to trimming and J lost 4 bases, with 8 bases between them. CDR3 in DNA: TGCGCCAGCAGCCAATGGAGGGGAGAGACCCAGTACTTC. This codes for CASSQWRGETQYF.

The chain combines TRBV2 with TRBJ2-4; D gene ambiguous. Germline V gene sequence: CDR1 SNHLY, CDR2 FYNNEI. The V and J ends lost 7 bases and 1 base respectively, with 11 bases between them. The CDR3 sequence is 14 residues long. The CDR3 coding sequence is TGTGCCAGCAAGGCGGAATCGGCCAAAAACATTCAGTACTTC. Its translation is CASKAESAKNIQYF.

The chain joins TRBV2 to TRBJ1-5, with TRBD1 matching 7 bases. V shed 8 bases, J shed 0 bases, and the junction held 4 bases outside the gene matches. The CDR3 extends over 14 amino acids. Germline V gene sequence: CDR1 SNHLY, CDR2 FYNNEI. This chain's CDR3 is CASSGGNSNQPQHF. CDR3 DNA sequence: TGTGCCAGCTCAGGGGGAAATAGCAATCAGCCCCAGCATTTT.